These 14 T cell receptor beta chains were sequenced from one sample in a study of blood T cell repertoires in COVID-19. Produced via immunoSEQ multiplex PCR; TCRdb's table is partial and in-frame only. The sample lists roughly 100,000 clones; roughly 85% were seen once. Material for sequencing was peripheral blood. The source is a woman aged 80 or over with acute or convalescent COVID-19.

V usage is TRBV3-1 (or the pseudogene TRBV3-2) and J usage is TRBJ1-6; D remains unclear. Trimming removed 2 bases at V and 0 bases at J, with 8 bases between. Germline CDR1 is LGHDT and CDR2 is YNNKEL (reference sequence). CDR3 length: 16 amino acids. For the CDR3, the DNA is TGTGCCAGCAGCCAACGGGAGAGCTCCTATAATTCACCCCTCCACTTT. Translated, it gives CASSQRESSYNSPLHF.

The chain carries TRBV6-5 and TRBJ1-6, with D possibly being TRBD1 (5 bases). There are 15 residues in the CDR3. Trimming took off 6 bases at V and 7 bases at J, with 16 bases between the two ends. Germline assignment: CDR1 MNHEY and CDR2 SVGAGI. CDR3 protein: CASRQGRGLNSPLHF. The DNA of the CDR3 is TGTGCCAGCAGGCAGGGAAGGGGCCTAAATTCACCCCTCCACTTT.

V is TRBV6-5 and J is TRBJ1-3, with a possible D match to TRBD1 (5 bases). The germline gives CDR1 MNHEY, CDR2 SVGAGI. Trimming removed 8 bases at V and 3 bases at J, with 14 bases between. The CDR3 runs 14 residues. In nucleotides, the CDR3 is TGTGCCAGCCGAGACAGCTTAAGTGGAAACACCATATATTTT. It yields the protein CASRDSLSGNTIYF.

This clone appeared a single time. The CDR3 here is CASSPRFGNEQFF. The CDR3, as DNA: TGTGCCAGCAGTCCCCGATTCGGCAATGAGCAGTTCTTC. J is TRBJ2-1 and V is TRBV28; D is undetermined. CDR1 is MDHEN and CDR2 is SYDVKM in the germline V gene. The germline V and J ends were trimmed by 5 bases and 6 bases, with 11 bases remaining between them. The CDR3 is made up of 13 amino acids.

The rearrangement uses TRBV5-5 and TRBJ1-3, with D tentatively TRBD1 (5 bases). V lost 2 bases and J 6 bases, leaving 9 bases between the germline ends. The CDR3 covers 13 residues. Germline CDR1 SGHKS, CDR2 YYEKEE (reference sequence). CDR3 sequence: CASSLPQENTIYF. The CDR3, as DNA: TGTGCCAGCAGCTTACCACAGGAAAACACCATATATTTT. The full variable domain, with the rest looked up from reference TRBV5-5 and TRBJ1-3, is DAGVTQSPTHLIKTRGQQVTLRCSPISGHKSVSWYQQVLGQGPQFIFQYYEKEERGRGNFPDRFSARQFPNYSSELNVNALLLGDSALYLCASSLPQENTIYFGEGSWLTVV.

The chain links TRBV12-5 to TRBJ2-5; possibly TRBD2 for D (6 bases). The CDR3 sequence is 13 residues long. Looked up from germline, CDR1 is LGHNT and CDR2 is FRNRAP. The ends were cut back, 5 bases at V and 5 bases at J, with 12 bases in the middle. The CDR3 nucleotides are TGTGCTAGTGGTCGGGACTTCGGGGAGACCCAGTACTTC. This codes for CASGRDFGETQYF.

The rearrangement joins TRBV28 to TRBJ1-5, with D maybe TRBD1 (5 bases). The germline V and J ends were trimmed by 8 bases and 11 bases, with 13 bases remaining between them. The CDR3 spans 11 residues. Germline-derived CDR1 and CDR2 are MDHEN and SYDVKM. The CDR3 spells CASQREGAQHF. For the CDR3, the DNA is TGTGCCAGCCAGCGTGAAGGGGCCCAGCATTTT.

The V gene is TRBV24-1, the J gene TRBJ1-6; unclear D gene. This CDR3 has 14 amino acids. V lost 5 bases, J lost 1 base, and 5 bases lay in between. Germline CDR1 is KGHDR and CDR2 is SFDVKD. The CDR3 reads CATSAGSYNSPLHF. DNA for the CDR3: TGTGCCACCAGTGCAGGATCCTATAATTCACCCCTCCACTTT.

There are a few counts of this clone. The genes are TRBV10-3 and TRBJ2-1, with 9 nucleotides matching TRBD2. The V gene's germline CDR1 is ENHRY and CDR2 SYGVKD. The CDR3 has 17 amino acids. V trimming: 3 bases; J trimming: 1 base; junction bases outside the gene matches: 7. The CDR3 is CAISESGGRVSYNEQFF. The CDR3, as DNA: TGTGCCATCAGTGAATCGGGCGGGAGGGTATCCTACAATGAGCAGTTCTTC.

The chain carries TRBV7-9 and TRBJ2-7; the D is unclear. This CDR3 region has 14 residues. CDR1 and CDR2 (germline): SEHNR, FQNEAQ (reference sequence). V lost 4 bases, J lost 6 bases, and 16 bases lay in between. The CDR3 DNA reads as TGTGCCAGCAGCTCCTCCCATGGCCTCTCCGAGCAGTACGTC. Translation gives CASSSSHGLSEQYV.

V is TRBV5-1 and J is TRBJ2-5; TRBD2 matches 11 bases. The V segment lost 0 bases and the J segment 3 bases; nucleotides outside the gene matches: 4. Germline V gene sequence: CDR1 SGHRS, CDR2 YFSETQ. This CDR3 has 16 residues. The CDR3 sequence is CASSLALAGGKETQYF. The CDR3 bases are TGCGCCAGCAGCTTGGCCTTAGCGGGAGGGAAAGAGACCCAGTACTTC.

The chain employs TRBV3-1 (or the pseudogene TRBV3-2) and TRBJ2-1; a weak D match, TRBD1 (6 bases). Germline assignment: CDR1 LGHDT and CDR2 YNNKEL (reference sequence). This CDR3 contains 12 residues. The V end was cut by 8 bases, the J end by 7 bases, with 12 bases between. CDR3 in DNA: TGTGCCAGCTCCGTGGGGGCGAATGAGCAGTTCTTC. Its protein is CASSVGANEQFF.

The rearrangement uses TRBV2 and TRBJ2-7; 7 bases agree with TRBD2. Germline V gene sequence: CDR1 SNHLY, CDR2 FYNNEI. Trimming at V came to 1 base and at J to 2 bases, leaving 5 bases not matched to a gene. This CDR3 has 15 amino acids. The CDR3, as DNA: TGTGCCAGCAGTGAAGGGCAGGGAGGGGCCTACGAGCAGTACTTC. It translates to CASSEGQGGAYEQYF.

This chain uses TRBV29-1 with TRBJ2-2; TRBD2 agrees at 9 bases. CDR3 length: 14 residues. Germline CDR1 reads SQVTM; CDR2 reads ANQGSEA. V trimming: 6 bases; J trimming: 3 bases; junction bases outside the gene matches: 5. CDR3 sequence reads: CSVRTSDYTGELFF. The CDR3 DNA is TGCAGCGTCCGGACTAGCGATTACACCGGGGAGCTGTTTTTT.